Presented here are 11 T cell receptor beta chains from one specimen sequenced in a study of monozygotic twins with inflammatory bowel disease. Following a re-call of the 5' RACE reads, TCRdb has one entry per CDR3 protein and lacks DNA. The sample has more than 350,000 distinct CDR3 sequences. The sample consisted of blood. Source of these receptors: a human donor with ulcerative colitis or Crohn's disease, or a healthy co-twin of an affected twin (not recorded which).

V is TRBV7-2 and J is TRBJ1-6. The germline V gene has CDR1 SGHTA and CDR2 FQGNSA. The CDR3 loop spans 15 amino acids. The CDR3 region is CASSADLLINSPLHF. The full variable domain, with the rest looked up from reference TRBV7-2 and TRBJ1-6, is GAGVSQSPSNKVTEKGKDVELRCDPISGHTALYWYRQSLGQGLEFLIYFQGNSAPDKSGLPSDRFSAERTGGSVSTLTIQRTQQEDSAVYLCASSADLLINSPLHFGNGTRLTVT.

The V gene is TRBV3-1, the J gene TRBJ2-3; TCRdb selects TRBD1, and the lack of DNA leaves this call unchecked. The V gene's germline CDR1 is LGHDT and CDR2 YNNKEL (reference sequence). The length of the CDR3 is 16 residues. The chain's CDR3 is CASSQAGGRGTVTQYF.

CDR3 loop: CASSLEGDNYGYTF. The chain carries TRBV5-1 and TRBJ1-2; TCRdb returns TRBD1, unconfirmable since there is no DNA. The CDR3 is 14 amino acids. Germline V gene data show CDR1 as SGHRS and CDR2 as YFSETQ. Based on the CDR3 plus reference TRBV5-1 and TRBJ1-2, the full variable domain is KAGVTQTPRYLIKTRGQQVTLSCSPISGHRSVSWYQQTPGQGLQFLFEYFSETQRNKGNFPGRFSGRQFSNSRSEMNVSTLELGDSALYLCASSLEGDNYGYTFGSGTRLTVV.

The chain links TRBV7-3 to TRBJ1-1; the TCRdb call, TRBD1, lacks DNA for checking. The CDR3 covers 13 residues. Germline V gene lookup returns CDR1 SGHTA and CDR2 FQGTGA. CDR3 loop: CASSLTPLTEAFF.

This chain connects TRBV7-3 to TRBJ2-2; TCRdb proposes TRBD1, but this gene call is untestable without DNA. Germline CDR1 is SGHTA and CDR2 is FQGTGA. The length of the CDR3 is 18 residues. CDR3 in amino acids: CASSLRPLRAPNTGELFF.

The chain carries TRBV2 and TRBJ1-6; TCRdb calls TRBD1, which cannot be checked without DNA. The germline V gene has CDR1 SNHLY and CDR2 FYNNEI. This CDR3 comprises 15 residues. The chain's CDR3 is CASTPSGQSNSPLHF.

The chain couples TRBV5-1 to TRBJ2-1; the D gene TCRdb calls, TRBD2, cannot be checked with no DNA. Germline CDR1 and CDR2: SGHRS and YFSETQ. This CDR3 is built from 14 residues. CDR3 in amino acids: CASKREPSYNEQFF.

This CDR3 reads CASSQRVLETQYF. The genes are TRBV5-1 and TRBJ2-5; there is no DNA to check the TCRdb D call of TRBD2. CDR3 length: 13 residues. Germline V gene sequence: CDR1 SGHRS, CDR2 YFSETQ. The whole variable domain, filled in from reference TRBV5-1 and TRBJ2-5, reads KAGVTQTPRYLIKTRGQQVTLSCSPISGHRSVSWYQQTPGQGLQFLFEYFSETQRNKGNFPGRFSGRQFSNSRSEMNVSTLELGDSALYLCASSQRVLETQYFGPGTRLLVL.

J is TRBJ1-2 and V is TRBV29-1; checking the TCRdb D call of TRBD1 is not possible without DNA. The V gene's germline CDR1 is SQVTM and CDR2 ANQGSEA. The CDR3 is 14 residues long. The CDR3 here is CSARTEDRGNGYTF.

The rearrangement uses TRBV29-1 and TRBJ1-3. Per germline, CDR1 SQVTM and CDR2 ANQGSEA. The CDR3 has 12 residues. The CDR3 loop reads CSVESSGNTIYF.

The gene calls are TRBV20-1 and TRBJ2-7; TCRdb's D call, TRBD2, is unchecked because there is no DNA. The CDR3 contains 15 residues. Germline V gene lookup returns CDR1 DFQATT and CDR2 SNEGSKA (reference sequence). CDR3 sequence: CSASGTSGASYEQYF.